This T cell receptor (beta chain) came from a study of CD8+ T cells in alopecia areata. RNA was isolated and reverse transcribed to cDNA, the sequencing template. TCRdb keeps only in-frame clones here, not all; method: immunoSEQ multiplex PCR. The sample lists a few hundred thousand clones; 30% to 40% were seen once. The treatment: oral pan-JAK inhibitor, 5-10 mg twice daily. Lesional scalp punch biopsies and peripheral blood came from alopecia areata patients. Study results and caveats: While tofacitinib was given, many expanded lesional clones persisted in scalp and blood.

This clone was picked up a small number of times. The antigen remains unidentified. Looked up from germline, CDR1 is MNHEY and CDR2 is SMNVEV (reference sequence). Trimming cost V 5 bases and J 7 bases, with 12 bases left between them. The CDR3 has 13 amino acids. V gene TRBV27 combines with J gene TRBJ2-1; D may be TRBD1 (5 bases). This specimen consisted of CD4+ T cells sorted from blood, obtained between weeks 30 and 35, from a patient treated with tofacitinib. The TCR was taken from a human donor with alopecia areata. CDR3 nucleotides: TGTGCCAGCAGTGGGGCGTTGGTGAATGAGCAGTTCTTC. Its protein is CASSGALVNEQFF.